This T cell receptor (beta chain) was observed in a study of radiotherapy plus CTLA-4 blockade in lung cancer. Whole-study results and caveats: Radiotherapy with ipilimumab was followed by blood expansion of tumor-derived clones. Early clonal dynamics of blood T cells, together with interferon-beta, were reported as the best response predictor.

Germline assignment: CDR1 SGHNT and CDR2 YYREEE (reference sequence). The ends were cut back, 0 bases at V and 2 bases at J, with 12 bases in the middle. The CDR3 has 15 amino acids. The method was immunoSEQ multiplex PCR; TCRdb's version includes in-frame clones alone and lacks a portion of them. The sample holds 75,000 to 100,000 clones, 80% to 90% seen once. With respect to this clone: Its antigen is currently unknown.

The clonotype originates from a human donor with non-small cell lung cancer that progressed on radiotherapy plus ipilimumab. Sequenced here: peripheral blood, sampled from a patient treated with radiotherapy plus ipilimumab. The V call is TRBV5-4, the J call TRBJ2-7; D perhaps matches TRBD2 (7 bases). In DNA form, the CDR3 reads TGTGCCAGCAGCTTGGAGGGGGGGGGAACCTACGAGCAGTACTTC. This encodes CASSLEGGGTYEQYF.